A single sample gave rise to the 4 T cell receptor beta chains below, sequenced in a study of breast tumors, draining lymph nodes, adjacent tissues. MiXCR, run by TCRdb on the multiplex PCR reads, gives a single entry per CDR3 protein. This table has fewer than 15,000 distinct CDR3 sequences, around 47% appearing once. Material: tumor-adjacent breast tissue. The receptors shown here come from a female donor with breast cancer. Some clones in this sample may be carry-over from other donors' samples.

The chain links TRBV4-2 to TRBJ1-2; D not certain. Trimming took 6 bases from V and 3 from J, leaving 11 bases between them. Germline V gene lookup returns CDR1 LGHNA and CDR2 YNFKEQ. This CDR3 region has 13 residues. CDR3 residues: CASSGGQDYGYTF. CDR3 nucleotide sequence: TGTGCCAGCAGTGGAGGGCAGGACTATGGCTACACCTTC.

This clonotype was counted at least ten times. The chain couples TRBV19 to TRBJ1-5; 8 nucleotides agree with TRBD1. Germline V gene sequence: CDR1 LNHDA, CDR2 SQIVND (reference sequence). The CDR3 covers 14 residues. The ends lost 9 bases at V and 0 bases at J; junction bases unmatched: 4. CDR3 in amino acids: CASTGGYSNQPQHF. The DNA for the CDR3 is TGTGCCAGCACAGGGGGGTATAGCAATCAGCCCCAGCATTTT.

The chain couples TRBV6-5 to TRBJ1-3; maybe TRBD1 (5 bases). Trimming stripped 2 bases from V and 7 bases from J, with 12 bases between. The CDR3 has 14 residues. Germline V CDR1 and CDR2: MNHEY, SVGAGI. The CDR3 reads CASSYGQGRNTIYF. For the CDR3, the DNA is TGTGCCAGCAGTTACGGGCAGGGAAGGAACACCATATATTTT.

This clonotype was detected many times. The CDR3 loop is CASSLTSGSNADTQYF. CDR3 in DNA: TGCGCCAGCAGCTTGACTAGCGGGAGTAACGCAGATACGCAGTATTTT. The chain joins TRBV5-1 to TRBJ2-3; 11 bases are shared with TRBD2. CDR1 is SGHRS, CDR2 YFSETQ, per germline. The length of the CDR3 is 16 residues. V shed 1 base, J shed 4 bases, and the junction held 5 bases outside the gene matches.